This TCR beta chain was found in a study of T cells expressing NK-cell markers. Turning to the study itself: According to the study, TCR beta repertoires originated from sorted CD3+CD56+NKG2C+, CD3+CD56+NKG2C- and CD3+CD56-NKG2C+ T cells. Study outcomes and limitations: Of CD8+ T cells, about 1.0-8% belonged to dominant NKG2C+ clonotypes in five to seven donors. Expanded NKG2C+ T cell clones had unclear HCMV specificity.

The cDNA for TCR beta came from 5'RACE template switching with UMIs. TCRdb reprocessed the 5' RACE reads, keeping one entry per CDR3 protein, no DNA. The sample table sets out hundreds of thousands of distinct CDR3 sequences. The CDR3 runs 13 residues. CDR1 and CDR2 from the germline V gene are LGHDT and YNNKEL (reference sequence). With respect to this clonotype: What it binds is unknown.

The clonotype comes from a young man in good health. The chain employs TRBV3-1 and TRBJ2-3; with no DNA, the TCRdb D assignment of TRBD2 cannot be verified. The sequencing sample was made of blood T cells: a sorted CD56 or NKG2C T cell subset, CD4+ or CD8+ T cells, or bulk PBMC T cells (not recorded which). Here the CDR3 reads CASKAGVLDTQYF.